Each of the 8 T cell receptor beta chains below was sequenced from the same sample in a study of radiotherapy plus CTLA-4 blockade in lung cancer. Profiled with immunoSEQ multiplex PCR; TCRdb holds only in-frame clones, not every one. The sample yields about 62,000 clones, roughly four fifths seen once. Sequencing used peripheral blood, obtained from a patient treated with radiotherapy plus ipilimumab. The source is a human donor with non-small cell lung cancer who had a complete response to radiotherapy plus ipilimumab.

Note on this clone: One end of the junction does not line up with germline, which may come from a read error. V and J are TRBV7-9 and TRBJ2-7; the D gene is possibly TRBD2 (5 bases). This CDR3 is built from 12 residues. Germline V gives CDR1 SEHNR, CDR2 FQNEAQ (reference sequence). This CDR3 reads CASSLDRRGCHF. The CDR3 coding sequence is TGTGCCAGCAGCTTAGACCGGAGAGGGTGTCACTTC.

The J gene is TRBJ1-1, the V gene TRBV30; D may be TRBD1 (5 bases). This CDR3 has 13 residues. V was shortened by 4 bases and J by 3 bases, with 12 bases between the two germline ends. Germline V gene data show CDR1 as GTSNPN and CDR2 as SVGIG (reference sequence). For the CDR3, the DNA is TGTGCCTGGAACTTCGGGGGGGACACTGAAGCTTTCTTT. As protein: CAWNFGGDTEAFF.

The CDR3 DNA sequence: TGTGCCAGCAGCTTGGGGGCCCGTGGCTCTGGAAACACCATATATTTT. This gives the protein CASSLGARGSGNTIYF. The V gene is TRBV5-6, the J gene TRBJ1-3; D is unresolved. Germline lookup yields CDR1 SGHDT and CDR2 YYEEEE. Trimming left V 0 bases short and J 0 bases short, with 10 bases between. The CDR3 extends over 16 amino acids.

The rearrangement uses TRBV7-2 and TRBJ2-2; D perhaps matches TRBD2 (5 bases). V was clipped by 0 bases and J by 0 bases, with 20 bases between them. The CDR3 is made up of 20 amino acids. The germline gives CDR1 SGHTA, CDR2 FQGNSA. CDR3 region: CASSLAPRGLQRTNTGELFF. Here the CDR3 DNA reads TGTGCCAGCAGCTTAGCCCCCCGTGGACTGCAGAGGACGAACACCGGGGAGCTGTTTTTT.

The chain carries TRBV5-5 and TRBJ1-1; D call uncertain. The germline V gene encodes CDR1 SGHKS and CDR2 YYEKEE (reference sequence). There are 14 residues in the CDR3. Trimming pared 4 bases from V and 1 base from J, leaving 11 bases between. The CDR3 DNA follows: TGTGCCAGCAGCCCGGCCGCAGGGAACACTGAAGCTTTCTTT. Encoded protein: CASSPAAGNTEAFF. The full variable domain, rest sourced from reference TRBV5-5 and TRBJ1-1, is DAGVTQSPTHLIKTRGQQVTLRCSPISGHKSVSWYQQVLGQGPQFIFQYYEKEERGRGNFPDRFSARQFPNYSSELNVNALLLGDSALYLCASSPAAGNTEAFFGQGTRLTVV.

This rearrangement joins TRBV12-5 to TRBJ2-5; tentatively, D is TRBD2 (6 bases). The CDR3 loop spans 13 amino acids. The V end was cut by 5 bases, the J end by 4 bases, with 11 bases between. Germline values: CDR1 LGHNT, CDR2 FRNRAP. DNA for the CDR3: TGTGCTAGTGGTCCCGGGGGTAGAGAGACCCAGTACTTC. Translating gives CASGPGGRETQYF.

By sample fraction, this clone is medium-sized. The chain is built from TRBV10-3 and TRBJ2-7, with 9 bases matching TRBD2. The CDR3 has 14 amino acids. Germline loops: CDR1 ENHRY, CDR2 SYGVKD. With 6 bases clipped from V and 2 bases from J, the junction kept 5 bases outside the gene matches. The CDR3 is CAISEGGRAYEQYF. The DNA for the CDR3 is TGTGCCATCAGCGAGGGCGGGAGGGCCTACGAGCAGTACTTC.

This clone is labeled medium-sized. V usage is TRBV28 and J usage is TRBJ2-7; tentative D call: TRBD2 (5 bases). Germline V gene lookup returns CDR1 MDHEN and CDR2 SYDVKM. Trimming left V 6 bases short and J 0 bases short, with 12 bases between. The CDR3 runs 14 residues. The CDR3 DNA is TGTGCCAGCAGCCCCGGGGTAGGCTCCTACGAGCAGTACTTC. Its protein is CASSPGVGSYEQYF.